A single sample is the source of the 10 T cell receptor beta chains below, sequenced in a study of T-cell reconstitution after alpha-beta-depleted transplantation in children. Preparing the TCRbeta library involved the use of unique molecular identifiers. MiXCR, applied by TCRdb to the PCR reads, yields one record per CDR3 protein. The sample contains about 420,000 distinct CDR3 sequences, 9.5% to 13% of which appear only once. Sequences were derived from PBMCs from the stem cell graft donor, sampled from the stem cell graft. These receptors were obtained from a human donor who donated a stem cell graft to a child with acute myeloid leukemia.

This clonotype came up many times. The chain joins TRBV6-5 to TRBJ1-1; TRBD1 is a possible D gene (5 bases). This CDR3 comprises 13 residues. The germline V and J ends were trimmed by 2 bases and 4 bases, with 8 bases remaining between them. CDR1 is MNHEY, CDR2 SVGAGI, per germline. CDR3: CASSYMQGTEAFF. Written as DNA, the CDR3 is TGTGCCAGCAGTTACATGCAGGGCACTGAAGCTTTCTTT.

The table lists this clonotype with a few counts. V usage is TRBV6-1 and J usage is TRBJ2-7, with unresolved D. The germline V gene has CDR1 MNHNS and CDR2 SASEGT. CDR3 size: 13 residues. Trimming removed 6 bases from V and 3 bases from J, with 12 bases in between. CDR3 loop: CASRGRAYYEQYV. The CDR3 nucleotides read TGTGCCAGCAGAGGACGGGCCTACTACGAGCAGTACGTC.

This clonotype was detected a few times. V and J are TRBV3-1 and TRBJ1-4, with 7 bases that match TRBD1. This CDR3 has 13 residues. Germline CDR1 reads LGHDT; CDR2 reads YNNKEL (reference sequence). Trimming removed 5 bases from V and 9 bases from J; junction bases left unmatched: 6. CDR3 sequence: CASSWGQTKKLFF. The CDR3 DNA follows: TGTGCCAGCAGCTGGGGACAGACCAAAAAACTGTTTTTT.

This rearrangement joins TRBV6-1 to TRBJ2-5, with TRBD2 matching 12 bases. This CDR3 contains 17 residues. Germline V CDR1 and CDR2: MNHNS, SASEGT. V trimming: 3 bases; J trimming: 0 bases; junction bases outside the gene matches: 5. The CDR3 DNA is TGTGCCAGCAGTGACCGACTAGCGGGGGCCTACCAAGAGACCCAGTACTTC. Protein product: CASSDRLAGAYQETQYF.

There are a few counts of this clonotype. This rearrangement joins TRBV12-3 or TRBV12-4 to TRBJ2-3; D is perhaps TRBD1 or TRBD2 (5 bases each). The CDR3 loop spans 15 amino acids. Trimming removed 6 bases from V and 6 bases from J, with 19 bases in between. The CDR3 is CASRGDPTAWDTQYF. The CDR3 nucleotides are TGTGCCAGCAGGGGGGACCCGACCGCTTGGGATACGCAGTATTTT.

The chain carries TRBV6-5 and TRBJ2-2; 9 nucleotides line up with TRBD2. The CDR3 has 17 amino acids. Germline lookup yields CDR1 MNHEY and CDR2 SVGAGI. The ends lost 0 bases at V and 5 bases at J; junction bases unmatched: 7. The CDR3 here is CASSYSRLAGTTGELFF. CDR3 DNA sequence: TGTGCCAGCAGTTACTCCAGGCTAGCGGGGACTACCGGGGAGCTGTTTTTT.

This clonotype was counted only a few times. V and J are TRBV4-3 and TRBJ1-4; no clear D gene. The CDR3 length is 16 residues. V lost 0 bases and J 3 bases, leaving 11 bases between the germline ends. The germline gives CDR1 LGHNA, CDR2 YSLEER. CDR3 nucleotides: TGCGCCAGCAGCCAAGAGGGCGGGCAAGCTAATGAAAAACTGTTTTTT. It translates to CASSQEGGQANEKLFF.

This clonotype has at least ten counts. The rearrangement links TRBV6-4 to TRBJ2-5; 9 bases line up with TRBD2. The V gene's germline CDR1 is MRHNA and CDR2 SNTAGT. Unmatched junction bases numbered 7, after V lost 7 bases and J lost 4 bases. The CDR3 totals 14 residues. The CDR3 DNA reads as TGTGCCAGCATTGGACTAGCGAATCTAGAGACCCAGTACTTC. Protein: CASIGLANLETQYF.

In its sample, this clonotype was seen a few times. The V gene is TRBV7-3, the J gene TRBJ2-2; D is undetermined. From germline, CDR1 is SGHTA and CDR2 FQGTGA. Trimming took off 5 bases at V and 1 base at J, with 23 bases between the two ends. The CDR3 has 19 residues. CDR3 amino acids: CASSPPVPGFTGNTGELFF. The CDR3 DNA reads as TGTGCCAGCAGCCCACCGGTGCCGGGTTTTACCGGGAACACCGGGGAGCTGTTTTTT.

This clonotype was seen many times. The chain links TRBV12-3 or TRBV12-4 to TRBJ2-5, with 13 bases lining up with TRBD2. V was clipped by 3 bases and J by 2 bases; unmatched bases: 9. The CDR3 runs to 18 residues. The CDR3 bases are TGTGCCAGCAGTTTTGGAAGACTAGCGGGGGGAGAACAAGAGACCCAGTACTTC. It codes for CASSFGRLAGGEQETQYF.